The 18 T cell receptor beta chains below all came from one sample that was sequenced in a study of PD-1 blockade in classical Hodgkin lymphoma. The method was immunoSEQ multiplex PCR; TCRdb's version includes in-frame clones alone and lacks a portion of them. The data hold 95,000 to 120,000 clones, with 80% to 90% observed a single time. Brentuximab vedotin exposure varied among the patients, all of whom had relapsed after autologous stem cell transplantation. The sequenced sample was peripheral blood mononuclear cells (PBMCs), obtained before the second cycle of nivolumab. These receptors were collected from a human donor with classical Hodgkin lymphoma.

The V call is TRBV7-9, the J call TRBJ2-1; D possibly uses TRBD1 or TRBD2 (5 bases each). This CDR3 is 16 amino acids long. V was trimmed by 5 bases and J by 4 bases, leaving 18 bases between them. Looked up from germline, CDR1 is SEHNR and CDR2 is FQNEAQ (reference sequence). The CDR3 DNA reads TGTGCCAGCAGCGCCAGGGCGAGCGGAGAGTACAATGAGCAGTTCTTC. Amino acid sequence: CASSARASGEYNEQFF.

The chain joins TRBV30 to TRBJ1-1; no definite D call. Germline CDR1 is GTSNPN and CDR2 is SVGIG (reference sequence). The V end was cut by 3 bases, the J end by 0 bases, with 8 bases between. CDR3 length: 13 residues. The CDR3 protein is CAWRLTLNTEAFF. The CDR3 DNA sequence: TGTGCCTGGAGATTAACTCTGAACACTGAAGCTTTCTTT.

CDR3 residues: CASLGTPGLQYF. The DNA for the CDR3 is TGTGCCAGCCTGGGGACTCCCGGCCTGCAGTATTTT. This chain joins TRBV7-9 and TRBJ2-3, with D possibly being TRBD2 (6 bases). Trimming cost V 8 bases and J 11 bases, with 17 bases left between them. CDR3 length: 12 residues. Germline V CDR1 and CDR2: SEHNR, FQNEAQ (reference sequence).

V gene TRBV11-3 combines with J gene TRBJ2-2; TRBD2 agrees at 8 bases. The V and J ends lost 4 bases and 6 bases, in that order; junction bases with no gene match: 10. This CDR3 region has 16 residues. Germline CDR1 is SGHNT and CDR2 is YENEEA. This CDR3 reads CASSSRGGERSGELFF. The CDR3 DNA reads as TGTGCCAGCAGCTCCCGGGGGGGGGAGAGGTCCGGGGAGCTGTTTTTT.

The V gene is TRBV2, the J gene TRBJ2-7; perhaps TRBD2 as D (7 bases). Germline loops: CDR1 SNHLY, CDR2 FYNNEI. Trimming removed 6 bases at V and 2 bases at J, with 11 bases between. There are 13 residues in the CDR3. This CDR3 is CASRWEGAYEQYF. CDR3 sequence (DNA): TGTGCCAGCAGGTGGGAGGGGGCCTACGAGCAGTACTTC.

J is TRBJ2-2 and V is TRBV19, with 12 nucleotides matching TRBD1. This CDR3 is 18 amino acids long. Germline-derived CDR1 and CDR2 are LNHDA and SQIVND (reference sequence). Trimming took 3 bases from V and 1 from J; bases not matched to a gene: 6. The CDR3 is CASSMGQGATLNTGELFF. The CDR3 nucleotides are TGTGCCAGTAGTATGGGACAGGGGGCAACTTTGAACACCGGGGAGCTGTTTTTT.

CDR3 DNA: TGCAGCGTTGTTACCCTAGGTTCCTACAATGAGCAGTTCTTC. Translating it yields CSVVTLGSYNEQFF. The V and J genes are TRBV29-1 and TRBJ2-1; D is uncertain. Germline V gene data show CDR1 as SQVTM and CDR2 as ANQGSEA. The CDR3 runs 14 residues. Trimming cost V 4 bases and J 1 base, with 11 bases left between them.

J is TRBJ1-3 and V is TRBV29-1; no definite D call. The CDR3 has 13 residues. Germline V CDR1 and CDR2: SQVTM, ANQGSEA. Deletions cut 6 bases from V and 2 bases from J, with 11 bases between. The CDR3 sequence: CSVLDVPGNTIYF. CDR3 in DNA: TGCAGCGTCTTAGACGTGCCTGGAAACACCATATATTTT.

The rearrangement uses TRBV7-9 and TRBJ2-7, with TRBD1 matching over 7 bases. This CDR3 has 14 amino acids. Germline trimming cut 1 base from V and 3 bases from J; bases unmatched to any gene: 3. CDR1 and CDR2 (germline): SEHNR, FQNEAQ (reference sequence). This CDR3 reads CASSLGTGLYEQYF. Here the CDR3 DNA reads TGTGCCAGCAGCTTAGGGACAGGCCTCTACGAGCAGTACTTC.

The CDR3 bases are TGTGCCAGCAGCTGGGGGCCCGGGCCGGGGGAGCTGTTTTTT. It translates to CASSWGPGPGELFF. This chain uses TRBV7-8 with TRBJ2-2; tentatively, D is TRBD1 (6 bases). Trimming cost V 4 bases and J 8 bases, with 14 bases left between them. Germline V lookup: CDR1 SGHVS, CDR2 FQNEAQ. This CDR3 has 14 amino acids.

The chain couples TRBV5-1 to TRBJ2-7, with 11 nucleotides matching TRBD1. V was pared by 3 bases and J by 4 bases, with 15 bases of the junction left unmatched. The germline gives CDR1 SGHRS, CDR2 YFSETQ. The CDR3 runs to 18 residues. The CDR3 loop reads CASSYGQGAGGRIYEQYF. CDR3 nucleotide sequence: TGCGCCAGCAGCTATGGACAGGGGGCCGGCGGGAGGATTTACGAGCAGTACTTC.

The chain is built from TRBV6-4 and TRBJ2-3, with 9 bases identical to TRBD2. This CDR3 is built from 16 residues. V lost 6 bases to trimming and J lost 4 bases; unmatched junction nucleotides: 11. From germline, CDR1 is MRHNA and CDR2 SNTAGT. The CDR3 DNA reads TGTGCCAGCAGCCCCCGCGGGAGGGCCGGCGCAGATACGCAGTATTTT. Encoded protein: CASSPRGRAGADTQYF.

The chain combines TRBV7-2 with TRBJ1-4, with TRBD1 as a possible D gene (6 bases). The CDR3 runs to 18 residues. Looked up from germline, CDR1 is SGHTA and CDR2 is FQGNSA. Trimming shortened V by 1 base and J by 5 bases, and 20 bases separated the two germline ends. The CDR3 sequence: CASSLVGGNRAQNEKLFF. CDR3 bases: TGTGCCAGCAGCTTAGTCGGGGGAAACAGGGCCCAGAATGAAAAACTGTTTTTT.

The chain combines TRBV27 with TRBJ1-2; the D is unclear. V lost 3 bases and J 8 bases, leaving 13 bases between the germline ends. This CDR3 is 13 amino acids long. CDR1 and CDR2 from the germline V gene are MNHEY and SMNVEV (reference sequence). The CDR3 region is CASSFRDARGYTF. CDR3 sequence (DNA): TGTGCCAGCAGTTTCCGGGATGCTCGGGGCTACACCTTC.

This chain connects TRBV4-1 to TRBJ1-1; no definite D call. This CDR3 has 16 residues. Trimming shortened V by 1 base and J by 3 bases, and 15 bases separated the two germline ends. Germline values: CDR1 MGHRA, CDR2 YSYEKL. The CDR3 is CASSQVRAGRDTEAFF. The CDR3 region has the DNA TGCGCCAGCAGCCAAGTTAGGGCAGGAAGGGACACTGAAGCTTTCTTT.

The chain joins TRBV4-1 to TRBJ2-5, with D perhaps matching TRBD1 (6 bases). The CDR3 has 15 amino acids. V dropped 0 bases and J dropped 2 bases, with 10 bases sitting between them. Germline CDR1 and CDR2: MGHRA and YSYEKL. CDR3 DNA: TGCGCCAGCAGCCAAGACGTAGGGGGTCAAGAGACCCAGTACTTC. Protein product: CASSQDVGGQETQYF.

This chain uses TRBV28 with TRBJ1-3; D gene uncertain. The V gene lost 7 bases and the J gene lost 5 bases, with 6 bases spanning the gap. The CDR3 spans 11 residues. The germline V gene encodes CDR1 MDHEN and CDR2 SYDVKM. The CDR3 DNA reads TGTGCCAGCAAGCGGAGAAACACCATATATTTT. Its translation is CASKRRNTIYF.

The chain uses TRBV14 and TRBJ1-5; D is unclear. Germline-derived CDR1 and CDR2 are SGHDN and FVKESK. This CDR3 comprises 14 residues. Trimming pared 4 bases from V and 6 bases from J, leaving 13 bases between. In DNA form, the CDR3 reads TGTGCCAGCAGCCTTTATTTGGGTGGTCAGCCCCAGCATTTT. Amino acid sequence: CASSLYLGGQPQHF.